This TCR beta chain was profiled in a study of blood T cells in healthy people across ages. Germline CDR1 reads SNHLY; CDR2 reads FYNNEI. V was shortened by 4 bases and J by 2 bases, with 9 bases between the two germline ends. CDR3 length equals 14 residues. Sample-barcoded 5' priming and a J-beta primer mix drove a second PCR of 7 to 11 cycles. In TCRdb, the 5' RACE reads were re-called with MiXCR into one record per CDR3 protein. The sample includes about a million distinct CDR3 sequences, around two fifths of them seen just once. The receptor was isolated from a man aged 18 to 29 in good health. Sequences were obtained from blood. V is TRBV2 and J is TRBJ1-5, with no clear D. The CDR3 here is CASSGAGGNQPQHF. The CDR3 region has the DNA TGTGCCAGCAGTGGGGCAGGCGGCAATCAGCCCCAGCATTTT.